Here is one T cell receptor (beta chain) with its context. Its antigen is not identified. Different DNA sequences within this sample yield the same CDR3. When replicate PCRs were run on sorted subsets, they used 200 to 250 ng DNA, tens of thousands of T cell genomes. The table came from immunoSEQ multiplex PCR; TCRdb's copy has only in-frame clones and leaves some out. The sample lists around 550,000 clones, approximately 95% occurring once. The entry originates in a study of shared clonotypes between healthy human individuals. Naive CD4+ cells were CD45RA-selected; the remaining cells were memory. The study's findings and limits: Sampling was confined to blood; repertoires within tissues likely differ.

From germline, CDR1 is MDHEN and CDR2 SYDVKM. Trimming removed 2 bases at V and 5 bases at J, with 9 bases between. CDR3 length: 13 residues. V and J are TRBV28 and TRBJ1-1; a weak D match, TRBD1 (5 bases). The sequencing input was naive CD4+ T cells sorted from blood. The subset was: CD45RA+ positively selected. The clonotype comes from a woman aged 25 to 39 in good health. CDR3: CASSLGGRTEAFF. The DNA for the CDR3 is TGTGCCAGCAGTTTAGGGGGGAGGACTGAAGCTTTCTTT. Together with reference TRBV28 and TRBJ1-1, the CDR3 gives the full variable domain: DVKVTQSSRYLVKRTGEKVFLECVQDMDHENMFWYRQDPGLGLRLIYFSYDVKMKEKGDIPEGYSVSREKKERFSLILESASTNQTSMYLCASSLGGRTEAFFGQGTRLTVV.